The next 19 T cell receptor beta chains were all read from a single sample in a study of T cell responses to AZD1222 COVID-19 vaccine (dated by TCRdb to about 2021). Receptors were amplified or captured by the immunoSEQ multiplex PCR assay. Entries here come from immuneACCESS through TCRdb and include only in-frame sequences with V and J called. Some clones fail to appear in such tables; in the studies checked, an unresolved V gene covers under half of the shortfall, and the cause of the remainder is unknown. The sample table shows 140,000 to 150,000 clones, and 90% to 95% are seen once. Approximately 4.3% of the sample is taken by the ten largest. The time point label for this specimen denotes: about 28 days (+/-7) after the second vaccine dose. The source was peripheral blood, collected 28 days after the second AZD1222 dose. The receptors here all came from an adult who received the AZD1222 COVID-19 vaccine.

As DNA, the CDR3 is TGTGCCAGCAGCGCGGGACCTAAAGAGACCCAGTACTTC. It encodes CASSAGPKETQYF. The rearrangement uses TRBV7-2 and TRBJ2-5, with TRBD2 as a possible D gene (6 bases). The CDR3 extends over 13 amino acids. V was pared by 5 bases and J by 3 bases, with 10 bases between. Germline V gene sequence: CDR1 SGHTA, CDR2 FQGNSA. Variable domain in full (rest from reference TRBV7-2 and TRBJ2-5): GAGVSQSPSNKVTEKGKDVELRCDPISGHTALYWYRQSLGQGLEFLIYFQGNSAPDKSGLPSDRFSAERTGGSVSTLTIQRTQQEDSAVYLCASSAGPKETQYFGPGTRLLVL.

The V and J genes are TRBV7-2 and TRBJ1-4; 7 nucleotides align to TRBD1. Germline V lookup: CDR1 SGHTA, CDR2 FQGNSA. The CDR3 consists of 18 residues. V lost 5 bases and J lost 1; bases outside the gene matches: 13. The CDR3 coding sequence is TGTGCCAGCAGCCTCCGACAGGGAGGTAGTAAAACTAATGAAAAACTGTTTTTT. Translation: CASSLRQGGSKTNEKLFF. Together with reference TRBV7-2 and TRBJ1-4, the CDR3 gives the full variable domain: GAGVSQSPSNKVTEKGKDVELRCDPISGHTALYWYRQSLGQGLEFLIYFQGNSAPDKSGLPSDRFSAERTGGSVSTLTIQRTQQEDSAVYLCASSLRQGGSKTNEKLFFGSGTQLSVL.

The chain combines TRBV28 with TRBJ1-6; no clear D gene. The CDR3 sequence is 12 residues long. The V end was cut by 3 bases, the J end by 9 bases, with 6 bases between. Per the germline V gene, CDR1 is MDHEN and CDR2 is SYDVKM. The CDR3 here is CASSLGFSPLHF. The CDR3 DNA is TGTGCCAGCAGTTTGGGTTTTTCACCCCTCCACTTT.

The gene calls are TRBV6-5 and TRBJ1-2, with unresolved D. Germline V CDR1 and CDR2: MNHEY, SVGAGI. The V end was cut by 3 bases, the J end by 0 bases, with 14 bases between. This CDR3 comprises 16 residues. In DNA form, the CDR3 reads TGTGCCAGCAGTTATCACACTAGGACGGCTAACTATGGCTACACCTTC. This translates into CASSYHTRTANYGYTF.

J is TRBJ1-5 and V is TRBV29-1, with TRBD1 matching 7 bases. The CDR3 has 17 amino acids. Trimming cost V 1 base and J 4 bases; bases outside gene matches: 13. Germline assignment: CDR1 SQVTM and CDR2 ANQGSEA. Here the CDR3 DNA reads TGCAGCGTTGAAGCTCCACAGGGGTCCCAGCTGAATCAGCCCCAGCATTTT. This translates into CSVEAPQGSQLNQPQHF.

This rearrangement joins TRBV5-6 to TRBJ1-1, with D tentatively TRBD1 (5 bases). CDR1 SGHDT and CDR2 YYEEEE come from the germline V gene. Deletions cut 2 bases from V and 3 bases from J, with 11 bases between. This CDR3 region has 14 residues. The CDR3 DNA follows: TGTGCCAGCAGCTTACTGAGGGGCTACACTGAAGCTTTCTTT. Translated, it gives CASSLLRGYTEAFF.

The chain is built from TRBV5-1 and TRBJ2-1, with unresolved D. CDR3 length: 15 residues. Germline assignment: CDR1 SGHRS and CDR2 YFSETQ. Deletions cut 4 bases from V and 3 bases from J, with 14 bases between. The CDR3 DNA is TGCGCCAGCAGCCCGGCGGTCAGCGACTACAATGAGCAGTTCTTC. It encodes CASSPAVSDYNEQFF.

The chain joins TRBV9 to TRBJ1-1, with 9 bases that match TRBD1. The CDR3 loop spans 15 amino acids. Germline V gene data show CDR1 as SGDLS and CDR2 as YYNGEE. Trimming removed 4 bases from V and 1 base from J; junction bases left unmatched: 5. The CDR3 DNA is TGTGCCAGCAGCCCCCAGGACAGGGGGAACACTGAAGCTTTCTTT. Protein: CASSPQDRGNTEAFF.

The CDR3 DNA reads TGTGCCAGCAGCTTGGGGGCCGGGAGCGACTATGGCTACACCTTC. This encodes CASSLGAGSDYGYTF. This sequence joins TRBV7-9 and TRBJ1-2; tentative D call: TRBD1 (6 bases). The CDR3 extends over 15 amino acids. Germline CDR1 reads SEHNR; CDR2 reads FQNEAQ (reference sequence). V was pared by 3 bases and J by 3 bases, with 14 bases between.

The CDR3 sequence: CASSESGAGTGELFF. The DNA for the CDR3 is TGTGCCAGCAGCGAGAGCGGGGCGGGCACCGGGGAGCTGTTTTTT. The chain is built from TRBV9 and TRBJ2-2; 7 nucleotides line up with TRBD2. After removal of 3 bases from V and 4 bases from J, the junction contained 6 bases not matched to a gene. The CDR3 loop spans 15 amino acids. Germline CDR1 and CDR2: SGDLS and YYNGEE.

The chain is built from TRBV5-1 and TRBJ1-1; TRBD1 matches at 7 bases. Germline CDR1 SGHRS, CDR2 YFSETQ. This CDR3 is built from 14 residues. V gave up 6 bases and J gave up 4 bases; unmatched junction bases: 9. The CDR3 reads CASNQGEPITEAFF. The CDR3 DNA follows: TGCGCCAGCAACCAGGGGGAGCCCATCACTGAAGCTTTCTTT.

V usage is TRBV7-2 and J usage is TRBJ2-1, with D possibly being TRBD2 (6 bases). Trimming cost V 2 bases and J 7 bases, with 9 bases left between them. This CDR3 is 13 amino acids long. CDR1 and CDR2 from the germline V gene are SGHTA and FQGNSA. DNA of the CDR3: TGTGCCAGCAGCTTAACGCTAGCGAATGAGCAGTTCTTC. This encodes CASSLTLANEQFF. Full variable domain (outside the CDR3, taken from reference TRBV7-2 and TRBJ2-1): GAGVSQSPSNKVTEKGKDVELRCDPISGHTALYWYRQSLGQGLEFLIYFQGNSAPDKSGLPSDRFSAERTGGSVSTLTIQRTQQEDSAVYLCASSLTLANEQFFGPGTRLTVL.

The rearrangement links TRBV6-1 to TRBJ2-7; D could derive from TRBD1 or TRBD2 (5 bases each). Germline values: CDR1 MNHNS, CDR2 SASEGT. This CDR3 is 16 amino acids long. V lost 4 bases and J lost 0, with 16 bases in between. The CDR3 nucleotides are TGTGCCAGCAGTGGCTTTGGGGCAGGGAGCTCCTACGAGCAGTACTTC. Encoded protein: CASSGFGAGSSYEQYF.

In its sample, this clone was seen a few times. This chain uses TRBV12-3 or TRBV12-4 with TRBJ2-5; D not certain. The V end lost 5 bases, the J end lost 5 bases, and 12 bases lay between the germline ends. The CDR3 runs 13 residues. The DNA for the CDR3 is TGTGCCAGCAGTCCGGTATACTGGGAGACCCAGTACTTC. Its translation: CASSPVYWETQYF.

The chain employs TRBV6-2 or TRBV6-3 and TRBJ1-1, with D maybe TRBD1 (6 bases). Trimming cost V 5 bases and J 3 bases, with 16 bases left between them. The CDR3 sequence is 15 residues long. Germline lookup yields CDR1 MNHEY and CDR2 SVGEGT. This CDR3 reads CASSDVTGIDTEAFF. CDR3 sequence (DNA): TGTGCCAGCAGTGACGTCACAGGGATCGACACTGAAGCTTTCTTT.

To note about this clone: This CDR3 is also generated by other DNA sequences in the sample. The rearrangement links TRBV11-2 to TRBJ2-1; D is ambiguous. This CDR3 has 16 residues. V was shortened by 2 bases and J by 0 bases, with 11 bases between the two germline ends. Germline V gene data show CDR1 as SGHAT and CDR2 as FQNNGV. The DNA of the CDR3 is TGTGCCAGCAGCTTACGCGGTGATAGCTCCTACAATGAGCAGTTCTTC. Translating gives CASSLRGDSSYNEQFF. The whole variable domain, filled in from reference TRBV11-2 and TRBJ2-1, reads EAGVAQSPRYKIIEKRQSVAFWCNPISGHATLYWYQQILGQGPKLLIQFQNNGVVDDSQLPKDRFSAERLKGVDSTLKIQPAKLEDSAVYLCASSLRGDSSYNEQFFGPGTRLTVL.

The chain couples TRBV5-1 to TRBJ2-5, with 10 bases matching TRBD2. The CDR3 has 16 residues. The V gene end was trimmed by 5 bases and the J gene end by 5 bases; junction bases not matched to a gene: 12. Germline values: CDR1 SGHRS, CDR2 YFSETQ. The CDR3 DNA is TGCGCCAGCAGTCTCCGTCCGACTAGCGGGTGGGAGACCCAGTACTTC. Protein product: CASSLRPTSGWETQYF.

The gene calls are TRBV6-5 and TRBJ2-4, with 8 bases matching TRBD1. V lost 4 bases and J lost 1; bases outside the gene matches: 6. The germline gives CDR1 MNHEY, CDR2 SVGAGI. The CDR3 totals 16 residues. CDR3 loop: CASSLRTGMAKNIQYF. CDR3 DNA: TGTGCCAGCAGTTTAAGGACAGGGATGGCCAAAAACATTCAGTACTTC.

The chain uses TRBV5-4 and TRBJ2-5, with D perhaps matching TRBD1 (5 bases). Germline CDR1 and CDR2: SGHNT and YYREEE (reference sequence). CDR3 length equals 14 residues. Between the trimmed V and J ends, which lost 3 bases and 5 bases, there was a span of 14 bases. DNA of the CDR3: TGTGCCAGCAGCTCTGAGATTGGGGCGGAGACCCAGTACTTC. Amino acids: CASSSEIGAETQYF.